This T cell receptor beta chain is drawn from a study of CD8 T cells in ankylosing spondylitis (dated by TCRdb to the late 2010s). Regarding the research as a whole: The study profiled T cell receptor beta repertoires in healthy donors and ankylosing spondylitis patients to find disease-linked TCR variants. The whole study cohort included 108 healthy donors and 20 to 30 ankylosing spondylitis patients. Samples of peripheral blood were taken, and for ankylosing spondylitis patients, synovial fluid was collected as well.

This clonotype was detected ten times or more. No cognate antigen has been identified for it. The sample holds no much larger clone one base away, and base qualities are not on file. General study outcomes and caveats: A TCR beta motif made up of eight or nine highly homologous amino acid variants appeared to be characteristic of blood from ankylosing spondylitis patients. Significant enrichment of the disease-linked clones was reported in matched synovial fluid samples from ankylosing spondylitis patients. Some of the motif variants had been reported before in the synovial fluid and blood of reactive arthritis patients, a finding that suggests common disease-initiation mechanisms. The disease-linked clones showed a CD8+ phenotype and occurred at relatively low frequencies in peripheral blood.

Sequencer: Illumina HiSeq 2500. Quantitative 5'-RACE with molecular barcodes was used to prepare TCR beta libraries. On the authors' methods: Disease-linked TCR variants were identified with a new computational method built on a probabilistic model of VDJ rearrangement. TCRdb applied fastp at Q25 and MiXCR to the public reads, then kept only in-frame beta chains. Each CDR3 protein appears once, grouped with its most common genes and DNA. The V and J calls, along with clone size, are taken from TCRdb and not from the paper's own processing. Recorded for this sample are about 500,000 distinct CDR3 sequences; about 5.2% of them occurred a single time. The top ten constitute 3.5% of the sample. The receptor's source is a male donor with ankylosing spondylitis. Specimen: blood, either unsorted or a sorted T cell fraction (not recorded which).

The bases are TGCGCCAGCAGCCCCTCGGGTAGCGGCTACGAGCAGTACTTC. The resulting protein is CASSPSGSGYEQYF. Recombination joined TRBV5-1 with TRBJ2-7, with TRBD2 perhaps the D gene, on 6 matching bases. The germline V gene yields SGHRS for CDR1 and YFSETQ for CDR2. The CDR3 measures 14 amino acids from cysteine to phenylalanine. Kept here is only the CDR3 DNA, which spans 42 bases and is read in frame from base 1. Deletion took 4 bases off V and 3 bases off J, with a span of 14 bases between the germline ends.